Listed here are 26 T cell receptor beta chains from one sample, sequenced in a study of shared clonotypes between healthy human individuals. Sequenced by immunoSEQ multiplex PCR; TCRdb stores in-frame clones only, minus some. The sample carries around 2.5 million clones, approximately 93% recorded once. The sample taken for sequencing was naive CD4+ T cells from PBMCs. Subset indicated: CD45RA+ positively selected. All receptors come from a man between 18 and 35 years old in good health. Some clones in this sample may be carry-over from other donors' samples.

About this clone: This sample includes further DNA sequences coding for the same CDR3. The V and J genes are TRBV5-1 and TRBJ2-1; TRBD2 matches at 7 bases. V was pared by 0 bases and J by 1 base, with 7 bases of the junction left unmatched. Germline V gene sequence: CDR1 SGHRS, CDR2 YFSETQ. The CDR3 runs 17 residues. CDR3 loop: CASSLAASGRSYNEQFF. The CDR3 DNA is TGCGCCAGCAGCTTGGCGGCTAGCGGACGATCCTACAATGAGCAGTTCTTC.

V usage is TRBV30 and J usage is TRBJ2-5; tentatively, D is TRBD1 or TRBD2 (5 bases each). The CDR3 runs 13 residues. Germline V CDR1 and CDR2: GTSNPN, SVGIG (reference sequence). Deletions cut 5 bases from V and 6 bases from J, with 16 bases between. The CDR3: CAWAIGGVKTQYF. The CDR3 region has the DNA TGTGCCTGGGCAATTGGGGGAGTGAAGACCCAGTACTTC.

This clone is a singleton in its sample. The gene calls are TRBV5-8 and TRBJ1-5; 12 nucleotides line up with TRBD1. The CDR3 spans 16 residues. V lost 4 bases to trimming and J lost 6 bases; unmatched junction nucleotides: 8. Germline V CDR1 and CDR2: SGHTS, YDEGEE. The CDR3 protein is CASSQRDRGQSQPQHF. The CDR3 DNA reads as TGTGCCAGCAGCCAACGGGACAGGGGGCAGAGTCAGCCCCAGCATTTT.

The rearrangement links TRBV7-2 to TRBJ2-2; 15 bases are a match to TRBD2. Germline values: CDR1 SGHTA, CDR2 FQGNSA. CDR3 size: 18 residues. V dropped 5 bases and J dropped 4; count of bases not matched to a gene: 8. The chain's CDR3 is CASSPVGLAGGFTGELFF. As DNA, the CDR3 is TGTGCCAGCAGCCCAGTGGGACTAGCGGGAGGCTTCACCGGGGAGCTGTTTTTT.

The V gene is TRBV4-1, the J gene TRBJ1-2, with TRBD1 matching 7 bases. This CDR3 comprises 14 residues. V dropped 4 bases and J dropped 5; count of bases not matched to a gene: 7. Germline V lookup: CDR1 MGHRA, CDR2 YSYEKL. The CDR3 bases are TGCGCCAGCAGCCCCACAGGGGACACTTATGGCTACACCTTC. It specifies CASSPTGDTYGYTF.

The chain combines TRBV5-1 with TRBJ2-1, with 14 positions matching TRBD2. CDR1 is SGHRS, CDR2 YFSETQ, per germline. The CDR3 covers 17 residues. Trimming took 5 bases from V and 1 from J; bases not matched to a gene: 5. CDR3 sequence (DNA): TGCGCCAGCAGGACTAGCGGGAGGGTAGGATCCTACAATGAGCAGTTCTTC. Amino acids: CASRTSGRVGSYNEQFF.

The chain has TRBV5-6 and TRBJ2-5; 8 positions agree with TRBD2. This CDR3 contains 15 residues. After removal of 2 bases from V and 2 bases from J, the junction contained 5 bases not matched to a gene. Germline CDR1 and CDR2: SGHDT and YYEEEE. DNA of the CDR3: TGTGCCAGCAGCTTAAGACTAGCGAGGCAAGAGACCCAGTACTTC. Protein product: CASSLRLARQETQYF. Using reference TRBV5-6 and TRBJ2-5 for the parts outside the CDR3, the full variable domain is DAGVTQSPTHLIKTRGQQVTLRCSPKSGHDTVSWYQQALGQGPQFIFQYYEEEERQRGNFPDRFSGHQFPNYSSELNVNALLLGDSALYLCASSLRLARQETQYFGPGTRLLVL.

This chain joins TRBV10-3 and TRBJ2-1; 7 positions agree with TRBD1. The J segment lost 5 bases and the V segment lost 6 bases, leaving 4 bases of the junction unmatched. The CDR3 spans 13 residues. Per germline, CDR1 ENHRY and CDR2 SYGVKD. The CDR3 here is CAISVGTDNEQFF. In nucleotides, the CDR3 is TGTGCCATCAGCGTGGGGACAGACAATGAGCAGTTCTTC.

The V gene is TRBV13, the J gene TRBJ1-2, with TRBD1 as a possible D gene (5 bases). The germline CDR1 and CDR2 sequences are PRHDT and FYEKMQ (reference sequence). CDR3 size: 14 residues. The V gene lost 6 bases and the J gene lost 4 bases, with 15 bases spanning the gap. The CDR3 protein is CASSLSQDIYGYTF. CDR3 nucleotides: TGTGCCAGCAGTCTCTCCCAGGACATCTATGGCTACACCTTC.

The J gene is TRBJ2-3, the V gene TRBV7-9, with a tentative D call TRBD2 (5 bases). V was cut by 5 bases and J by 7 bases, with 13 bases left in between. The germline gives CDR1 SEHNR, CDR2 FQNEAQ (reference sequence). CDR3 length: 13 residues. CDR3 in DNA: TGTGCCAGCAGCCGGACTCTGGGGTATACGCAGTATTTT. It codes for CASSRTLGYTQYF.

Details on this clone: No conserved phenylalanine or tryptophan ends this CDR3, so it is likely a read error. It is unclear where the CDR3 begins or ends on the DNA, so no DNA is shown, and the CDR3 is as TCRdb lists it. The chain recombines TRBV1 with TRBJ2-3. TRBV1 counts as a pseudogene. The CDR3 contains 11 residues when both ends are counted. The CDR3 region is CTSSQCQDGHR.

This clone has only one observation. The J gene is TRBJ1-6, the V gene TRBV4-3, with a weak D call TRBD1 (6 bases). The germline gives CDR1 LGHNA, CDR2 YSLEER. The V gene lost 5 bases and the J gene lost 5 bases, with 16 bases spanning the gap. CDR3 length equals 16 residues. CDR3 protein: CASSKRTATNNSPLHF. CDR3 coding DNA: TGCGCCAGCAGCAAAAGGACAGCAACGAATAATTCACCCCTCCACTTT.

The rearrangement links TRBV7-8 to TRBJ2-1; TRBD1 matches at 8 bases. After removal of 5 bases from V and 6 bases from J, the junction contained 9 bases not matched to a gene. The CDR3 contains 15 residues. CDR1 is SGHVS and CDR2 is FQNEAQ in the germline V gene. The CDR3 sequence is CASSIHRGNGNEQFF. The CDR3 region has the DNA TGTGCCAGCAGCATCCACAGGGGGAACGGCAATGAGCAGTTCTTC.

This chain uses TRBV5-1 with TRBJ1-4; TRBD1 agrees at 7 bases. The CDR3 has 14 residues. J gave up 4 bases and V 4 bases, and 4 bases lay outside the gene matches. CDR1 and CDR2 (germline): SGHRS, YFSETQ. The CDR3 nucleotides read TGCGCCAGCAGCCCCCGGGACAGTAATGAAAAACTGTTTTTT. Translating it yields CASSPRDSNEKLFF.

The rearrangement links TRBV4-2 to TRBJ1-2; maybe TRBD1 (5 bases). The CDR3 totals 17 residues. In germline, CDR1 is LGHNA, CDR2 YNFKEQ. Trimming took off 4 bases at V and 9 bases at J, with 27 bases between the two ends. The CDR3 is CASSPMGTGTALGSYTF. In DNA, the CDR3 is TGTGCCAGCAGCCCCATGGGGACCGGGACCGCCTTGGGGAGCTACACCTTC.

The V and J genes are TRBV4-3 and TRBJ1-4, with a tentative D call TRBD1 (6 bases). The CDR3 is 15 amino acids. The ends were cut back, 0 bases at V and 7 bases at J, with 12 bases in the middle. CDR1 is LGHNA, CDR2 YSLEER, per germline. Written as DNA, the CDR3 is TGCGCCAGCAGCCAAGACGTCAGGGGAAGTGAAAAACTGTTTTTT. Translating gives CASSQDVRGSEKLFF.

The DNA for the CDR3 is TGTGCCAGCAGCCTAACCGGGACTAGCGGGAGGACTCGGGGTGAGCAGTACTTC. Amino acids: CASSLTGTSGRTRGEQYF. The J gene is TRBJ2-7, the V gene TRBV9; 15 bases fit TRBD2. J lost 7 bases, V lost 4 bases, and 15 bases had no gene match. Germline assignment: CDR1 SGDLS and CDR2 YYNGEE. CDR3 length: 18 amino acids.

This sequence joins TRBV6-5 and TRBJ2-3; TRBD2 might be the D (5 bases). Germline-derived CDR1 and CDR2 are MNHEY and SVGAGI. The CDR3 sequence is 13 residues long. CDR3: CAQLRAWRDTQYF. The CDR3 DNA is TGTGCTCAGTTGAGGGCGTGGAGGGATACGCAGTATTTT.

This chain links TRBV18 with TRBJ1-1; 7 positions agree with TRBD1. The CDR3 extends over 15 amino acids. V gave up 3 bases and J gave up 5 bases; unmatched junction bases: 9. Germline CDR1 is KGHSH and CDR2 is LQKENI. The CDR3 spells CASSPREGARTEAFF. The CDR3 DNA sequence: TGTGCCAGCTCACCCCGCGAGGGGGCGAGGACTGAAGCTTTCTTT.

V and J are TRBV28 and TRBJ2-7; no clear D gene. The CDR3 has 15 amino acids. V was pared by 3 bases and J by 1 base, with 13 bases between. Germline V gene data show CDR1 as MDHEN and CDR2 as SYDVKM. Here the CDR3 reads CASSFPPPPSYEQYF. For the CDR3, the DNA is TGTGCCAGCAGTTTTCCCCCCCCACCTTCCTACGAGCAGTACTTC.

The chain has TRBV28 and TRBJ2-7; TRBD2 might be the D (6 bases). The CDR3 extends over 13 amino acids. Looked up from germline, CDR1 is MDHEN and CDR2 is SYDVKM. V lost 7 bases, J lost 5 bases, and 15 bases lay in between. The CDR3 DNA is TGTGCCAGCACCTTGGTCAGGAGGGACGAGCAGTACTTC. This encodes CASTLVRRDEQYF. Supplemented by reference TRBV28 and TRBJ2-7, the full variable domain reads DVKVTQSSRYLVKRTGEKVFLECVQDMDHENMFWYRQDPGLGLRLIYFSYDVKMKEKGDIPEGYSVSREKKERFSLILESASTNQTSMYLCASTLVRRDEQYFGPGTRLTVT.

A single count supports this clone. The rearrangement uses TRBV7-9 and TRBJ2-7, with D possibly being TRBD1 (6 bases). From germline, CDR1 is SEHNR and CDR2 FQNEAQ (reference sequence). V was clipped by 0 bases and J by 2 bases, with 14 bases between them. The CDR3 is 16 residues long. The CDR3 here is CASSLAQDRRTYEQYF. The CDR3 DNA sequence: TGTGCCAGCAGCTTAGCACAGGACAGACGAACCTACGAGCAGTACTTC.

This sequence joins TRBV7-3 and TRBJ2-1, with 9 bases lining up with TRBD1. The CDR3 has 17 amino acids. Trimming at V came to 0 bases and at J to 10 bases, leaving 13 bases not matched to a gene. Germline values: CDR1 SGHTA, CDR2 FQGTGA. CDR3 sequence reads: CASSLTGITGQGREQFF. DNA for the CDR3: TGTGCCAGCAGCTTAACGGGAATTACGGGACAGGGCAGGGAGCAGTTCTTC.

For this clone: Other DNA sequences in this specimen translate into the identical CDR3. The chain has TRBV14 and TRBJ1-2; weak D call: TRBD1 (5 bases). Germline V gene lookup returns CDR1 SGHDN and CDR2 FVKESK. The CDR3 contains 13 residues. Trimming took 3 bases from V and 1 from J, leaving 6 bases between them. CDR3 amino acids: CASSQGLNYGYTF. CDR3 bases: TGTGCCAGCAGCCAGGGACTTAACTATGGCTACACCTTC.

With respect to this clone: Other nucleotide sequences from this sample produce the same CDR3. The J gene is TRBJ1-2, the V gene TRBV18; 8 bases line up with TRBD1. The CDR3 totals 13 residues. V trimming: 3 bases; J trimming: 3 bases; junction bases outside the gene matches: 0. The V gene's germline CDR1 is KGHSH and CDR2 LQKENI. In DNA form, the CDR3 reads TGTGCCAGCTCACCGACAGGGGACTATGGCTACACCTTC. Protein product: CASSPTGDYGYTF.

The gene calls are TRBV5-5 and TRBJ2-3, with a weak D call TRBD2 (7 bases). Trimming took off 2 bases at V and 1 base at J, with 20 bases between the two ends. CDR3 size: 18 residues. Germline CDR1 and CDR2: SGHKS and YYEKEE (reference sequence). For the CDR3, the DNA is TGTGCCAGCAGCTTCGGACCCGGGGGGCCGGGGGGCACAGATACGCAGTATTTT. The encoded protein is CASSFGPGGPGGTDTQYF.